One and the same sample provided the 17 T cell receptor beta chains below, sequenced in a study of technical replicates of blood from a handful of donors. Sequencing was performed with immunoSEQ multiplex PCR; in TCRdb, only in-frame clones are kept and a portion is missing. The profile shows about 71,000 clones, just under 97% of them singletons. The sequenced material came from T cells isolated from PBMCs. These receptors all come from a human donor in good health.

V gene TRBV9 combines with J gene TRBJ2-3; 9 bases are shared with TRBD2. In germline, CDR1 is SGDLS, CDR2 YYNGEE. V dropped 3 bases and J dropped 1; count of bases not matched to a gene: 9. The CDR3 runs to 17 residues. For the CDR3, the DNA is TGTGCCAGCAGCGCGGGACTAGCCGGGGGGGGCACAGATACGCAGTATTTT. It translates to CASSAGLAGGGTDTQYF.

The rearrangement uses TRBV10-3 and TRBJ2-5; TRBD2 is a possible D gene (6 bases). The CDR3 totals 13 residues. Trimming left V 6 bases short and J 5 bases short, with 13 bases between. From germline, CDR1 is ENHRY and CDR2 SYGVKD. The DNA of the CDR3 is TGTGCCATCAGGGAAGGAGGGACCGAGACCCAGTACTTC. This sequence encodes CAIREGGTETQYF.

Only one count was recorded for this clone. CDR3 sequence reads: CASSQGADLSEQYF. The CDR3 DNA sequence: TGCGCCAGCAGCCAGGGGGCGGATTTGAGCGAGCAGTACTTC. V gene TRBV4-1 combines with J gene TRBJ2-7; weak D call: TRBD1 (6 bases). The V end lost 3 bases, the J end lost 6 bases, and 15 bases lay between the germline ends. Per germline, CDR1 MGHRA and CDR2 YSYEKL. The CDR3 has 14 residues.

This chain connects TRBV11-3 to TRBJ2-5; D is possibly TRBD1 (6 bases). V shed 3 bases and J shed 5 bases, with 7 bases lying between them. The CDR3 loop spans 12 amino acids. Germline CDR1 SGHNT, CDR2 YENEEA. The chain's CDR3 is CASSLRGETQYF. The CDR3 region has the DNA TGTGCCAGCAGCTTGAGGGGGGAGACCCAGTACTTC.

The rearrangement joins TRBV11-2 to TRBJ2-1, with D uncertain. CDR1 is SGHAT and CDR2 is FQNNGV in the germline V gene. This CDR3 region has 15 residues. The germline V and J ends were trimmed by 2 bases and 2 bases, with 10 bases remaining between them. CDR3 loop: CASSLKPITYNEQFF. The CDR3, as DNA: TGTGCCAGCAGCTTAAAGCCCATTACCTACAATGAGCAGTTCTTC.

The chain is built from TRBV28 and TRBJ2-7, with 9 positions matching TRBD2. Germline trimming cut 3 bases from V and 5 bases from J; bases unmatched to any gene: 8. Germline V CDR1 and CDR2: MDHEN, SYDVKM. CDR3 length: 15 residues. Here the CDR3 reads CASSFSSGSINEQYF. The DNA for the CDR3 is TGTGCCAGCAGTTTTAGTAGCGGGAGTATCAACGAGCAGTACTTC.

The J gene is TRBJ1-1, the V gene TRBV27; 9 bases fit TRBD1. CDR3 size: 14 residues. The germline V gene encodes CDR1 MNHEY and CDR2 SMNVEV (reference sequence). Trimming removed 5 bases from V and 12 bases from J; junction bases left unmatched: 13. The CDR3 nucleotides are TGTGCCAGCAGTGCCACCGGGACAGGGAATGCACCTTTCTTT. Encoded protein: CASSATGTGNAPFF.

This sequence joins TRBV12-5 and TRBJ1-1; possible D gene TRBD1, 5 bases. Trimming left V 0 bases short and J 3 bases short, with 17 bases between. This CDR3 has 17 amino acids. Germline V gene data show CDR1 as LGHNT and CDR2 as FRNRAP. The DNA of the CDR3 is TGTGCTAGTGGTTTGGTAGTCGGGCGGGGGGATGACACTGAAGCTTTCTTT. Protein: CASGLVVGRGDDTEAFF.

The CDR3 DNA follows: TGTGCCAGCAGCGTAGGTTTTAGGTGGGGGGGAGAGACCCAGTACTTC. Translation: CASSVGFRWGGETQYF. The chain recombines TRBV9 with TRBJ2-5, with TRBD2 matching 7 bases. Looked up from germline, CDR1 is SGDLS and CDR2 is YYNGEE. The V and J ends lost 0 bases and 4 bases, in that order; junction bases with no gene match: 9. The CDR3 is made up of 16 amino acids.

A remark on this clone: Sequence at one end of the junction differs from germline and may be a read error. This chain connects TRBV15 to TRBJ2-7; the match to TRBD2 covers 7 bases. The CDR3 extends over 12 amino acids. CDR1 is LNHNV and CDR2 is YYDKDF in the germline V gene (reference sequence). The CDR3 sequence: CATSRDVGLPYF. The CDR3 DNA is TGTGCCACCAGCAGAGATGTGGGACTACCTTACTTT. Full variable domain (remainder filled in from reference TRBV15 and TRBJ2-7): DAMVIQNPRYQVTQFGKPVTLSCSQTLNHNVMYWYQQKSSQAPKLLFHYYDKDFNNEADTPDNFQSRRPNTSFCFLDIRSPGLGDTAMYLCATSRDVGLPYFGPGTRLTVT.

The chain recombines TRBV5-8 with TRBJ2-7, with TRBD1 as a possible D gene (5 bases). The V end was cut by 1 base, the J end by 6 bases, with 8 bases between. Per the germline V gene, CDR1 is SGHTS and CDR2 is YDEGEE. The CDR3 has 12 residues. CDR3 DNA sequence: TGTGCCAGCAGCTTGCAAGGGGTCGAGCAGTACTTC. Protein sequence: CASSLQGVEQYF.

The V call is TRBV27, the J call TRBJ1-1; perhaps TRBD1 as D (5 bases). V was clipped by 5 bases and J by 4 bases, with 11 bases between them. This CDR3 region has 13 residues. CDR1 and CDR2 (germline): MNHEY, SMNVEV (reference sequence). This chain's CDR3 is CASSQGLGTEAFF. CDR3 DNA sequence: TGTGCCAGCAGTCAGGGATTAGGCACTGAAGCTTTCTTT.

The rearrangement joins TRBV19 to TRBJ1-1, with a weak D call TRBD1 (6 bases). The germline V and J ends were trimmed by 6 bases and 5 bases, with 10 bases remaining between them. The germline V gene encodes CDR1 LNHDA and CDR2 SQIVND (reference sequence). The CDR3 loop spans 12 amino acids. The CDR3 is CASRRGGTEAFF. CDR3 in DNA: TGTGCCAGTAGAAGGGGGGGGACTGAAGCTTTCTTT.

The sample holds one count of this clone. In nucleotides, the CDR3 is TGTGCCAGCAGCTTAAGCGCCTCGCACGCGTTCTTC. Translation gives CASSLSASHAFF. This rearrangement joins TRBV7-6 to TRBJ2-1, with unresolved D. V lost 2 bases and J lost 15, with 14 bases in between. The V gene's germline CDR1 is SGHVS and CDR2 FNYEAQ. The CDR3 covers 12 residues.

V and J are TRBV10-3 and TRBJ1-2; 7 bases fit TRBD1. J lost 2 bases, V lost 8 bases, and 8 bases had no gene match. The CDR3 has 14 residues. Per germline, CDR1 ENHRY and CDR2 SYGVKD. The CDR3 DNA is TGTGCCATCCCCCCCGGGGACAGAAACTATGGCTACACCTTC. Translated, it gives CAIPPGDRNYGYTF.

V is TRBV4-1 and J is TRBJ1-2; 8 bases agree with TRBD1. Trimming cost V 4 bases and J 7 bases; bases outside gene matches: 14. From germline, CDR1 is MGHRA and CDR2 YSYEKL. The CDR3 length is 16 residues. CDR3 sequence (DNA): TGCGCCAGCAGCCGTCTAATATCCGGGACAGGAGGTGGCTACACCTTC. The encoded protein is CASSRLISGTGGGYTF.

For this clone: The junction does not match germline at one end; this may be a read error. This CDR3 reads CASSPYPGQPLNF. The CDR3 nucleotides are TGTGCCAGCAGTCCCTACCCCGGACAGCCATTGAACTTC. The chain links TRBV6-5 to TRBJ1-2, with a weak D call TRBD1 (6 bases). Germline CDR1 and CDR2: MNHEY and SVGAGI. CDR3 length equals 13 residues.